Below are 21 T cell receptor beta chains sequenced from a single sample in a study of OX40 agonist ivuxolimab in advanced cancers. The data were produced by immunoSEQ multiplex PCR, yet TCRdb's version contains in-frame clones alone and is incomplete. The table has 55,000 to 65,000 clones, approximately 90% seen once. The starting material was CD4+ or CD8+ T cells sorted from blood, obtained in a trial of the OX40 agonist ivuxolimab. The receptors here all came from an adult with an advanced solid tumor such as melanoma, head and neck, liver or kidney cancer.

CDR3 residues: CASTNANTDTQYF. The CDR3 DNA reads TGTGCCAGCACCAACGCGAACACAGATACGCAGTATTTT. The rearrangement links TRBV7-9 to TRBJ2-3; D is uncertain. V gave up 7 bases and J gave up 2 bases, with 10 bases separating them. Germline V lookup: CDR1 SEHNR, CDR2 FQNEAQ (reference sequence). The CDR3 contains 13 residues.

The chain uses TRBV25-1 and TRBJ1-1, with a tentative D call TRBD1 (6 bases). The CDR3 has 11 amino acids. V gave up 4 bases and J gave up 9 bases, with 9 bases separating them. Germline V gene lookup returns CDR1 MGHDK and CDR2 SYGVNS. DNA for the CDR3: TGTGCCAGCAGTGGGGGGCGTAAAGCTTTCTTT. Amino acids: CASSGGRKAFF.

This clone was observed a single time. The chain employs TRBV27 and TRBJ1-4, with TRBD1 matching over 7 bases. The junction had 8 bases not matched to a gene; V was cut back by 2 bases and J by 8 bases. This CDR3 is 15 amino acids long. The germline V gene encodes CDR1 MNHEY and CDR2 SMNVEV (reference sequence). The CDR3 spells CASSLEQGLGEKLFF. For the CDR3, the DNA is TGTGCCAGCAGTTTAGAACAGGGGCTTGGGGAAAAACTGTTTTTT.

V and J are TRBV30 and TRBJ2-7, with unresolved D. Germline loops: CDR1 GTSNPN, CDR2 SVGIG (reference sequence). Trimming shortened V by 0 bases and J by 10 bases, and 13 bases separated the two germline ends. The CDR3 sequence is 12 residues long. The CDR3 nucleotides are TGTGCCTGGAGTGTAAGGAATTTGTACCAGTACTTC. The encoded protein is CAWSVRNLYQYF.

This chain joins TRBV19 and TRBJ2-3; D is unresolved. This CDR3 spans 14 amino acids. CDR1 is LNHDA and CDR2 is SQIVND in the germline V gene (reference sequence). Trimming removed 7 bases at V and 0 bases at J, with 11 bases between. The CDR3 bases are TGTGCCAGTAATTCAGCCCAGAGCACAGATACGCAGTATTTT. This codes for CASNSAQSTDTQYF.

The chain couples TRBV7-2 to TRBJ2-2, with D possibly matching TRBD2 (5 bases). The CDR3 totals 14 residues. Germline V gene sequence: CDR1 SGHTA, CDR2 FQGNSA. V lost 3 bases to trimming and J lost 4 bases, with 9 bases between them. The CDR3 loop is CASSFEGPTGELFF. As DNA, the CDR3 is TGTGCCAGCAGCTTTGAGGGTCCCACCGGGGAGCTGTTTTTT.

The rearrangement links TRBV27 to TRBJ1-1, with a weak D call TRBD1 (5 bases). The CDR3 runs to 15 residues. Trimming pared 6 bases from V and 3 bases from J, leaving 17 bases between. Per the germline V gene, CDR1 is MNHEY and CDR2 is SMNVEV (reference sequence). CDR3 amino acids: CASSLRIRDDTEAFF. CDR3 DNA sequence: TGTGCCAGCAGCCTTAGGATCAGGGATGACACTGAAGCTTTCTTT.

The chain has TRBV27 and TRBJ2-3; 8 nucleotides line up with TRBD1. Germline lookup yields CDR1 MNHEY and CDR2 SMNVEV (reference sequence). The CDR3 totals 15 residues. J gave up 4 bases and V 5 bases, and 8 bases lay outside the gene matches. The CDR3 region has the DNA TGTGCCAGCAGTCGTCGCAGGGGGCAAGCAGATACGCAGTATTTT. Its translation is CASSRRRGQADTQYF.

The CDR3 DNA reads as TGTGCCAGCAGCAATAGCGGACCCACCGCCAGTGAGCAGTTCTTC. This translates into CASSNSGPTASEQFF. The gene calls are TRBV6-5 and TRBJ2-1; D perhaps matches TRBD2 (6 bases). The CDR3 loop spans 15 amino acids. Germline assignment: CDR1 MNHEY and CDR2 SVGAGI. Trimming shortened V by 6 bases and J by 9 bases, and 21 bases separated the two germline ends.

The chain recombines TRBV27 with TRBJ1-1; TRBD1 agrees at 7 bases. V lost 6 bases, J lost 0 bases, and 4 bases stayed unmatched. Germline V gene data show CDR1 as MNHEY and CDR2 as SMNVEV (reference sequence). CDR3 size: 14 residues. This CDR3 reads CASRDRSLNTEAFF. CDR3 in DNA: TGTGCCAGCAGGGACAGGAGCCTGAACACTGAAGCTTTCTTT.

CDR3 DNA sequence: TGTGCCAGCAGCTTAGGCGGGAACGGCTACACCTTC. Protein product: CASSLGGNGYTF. This chain connects TRBV7-9 to TRBJ1-2; D call uncertain. Trimming stripped 1 base from V and 8 bases from J, with 8 bases between. This CDR3 is 12 amino acids long. CDR1 SEHNR and CDR2 FQNEAQ come from the germline V gene (reference sequence). Looking up the rest from reference TRBV7-9 and TRBJ1-2 gives the full variable domain: DTGVSQNPRHKITKRGQNVTFRCDPISEHNRLYWYRQTLGQGPEFLTYFQNEAQLEKSRLLSDRFSAERPKGSFSTLEIQRTEQGDSAMYLCASSLGGNGYTFGSGTRLTVV.

The chain uses TRBV6-1 and TRBJ2-7; no reliable D call. Trimming took off 2 bases at V and 5 bases at J, with 13 bases between the two ends. The CDR3 sequence is 14 residues long. CDR1 is MNHNS, CDR2 SASEGT, per germline. Written as DNA, the CDR3 is TGTGCCAGCAGTGAAAGCCCGACAATCCACGAGCAGTACTTC. Residues: CASSESPTIHEQYF.

The chain employs TRBV6-4 and TRBJ2-1, with 8 bases fitting TRBD2. Trimming took 4 bases from V and 8 from J; bases not matched to a gene: 16. CDR1 and CDR2 from the germline V gene are MRHNA and SNTAGT. This CDR3 has 17 amino acids. CDR3 sequence reads: CASSAPPGSGSRHEQFF. The CDR3 bases are TGTGCCAGCAGTGCCCCTCCTGGGAGCGGGAGTCGGCATGAGCAGTTCTTC.

The chain links TRBV7-9 to TRBJ2-1; the D call may be TRBD1 or TRBD2 (5 bases each). The V and J ends lost 3 bases and 4 bases respectively, with 22 bases between them. The CDR3 is 18 amino acids. Per the germline V gene, CDR1 is SEHNR and CDR2 is FQNEAQ (reference sequence). The chain's CDR3 is CASSFEVTSGEGYNEQFF. CDR3 sequence (DNA): TGTGCCAGCAGCTTTGAGGTTACCTCAGGTGAGGGGTACAATGAGCAGTTCTTC.

This sequence joins TRBV5-1 and TRBJ2-1, with 9 bases lining up with TRBD1. This CDR3 has 16 residues. With 2 bases clipped from V and 1 base from J, the junction kept 4 bases outside the gene matches. The germline V gene encodes CDR1 SGHRS and CDR2 YFSETQ. In DNA form, the CDR3 reads TGCGCCAGCAGCTTCACCGGACAGGGGTCCTACAATGAGCAGTTCTTC. It specifies CASSFTGQGSYNEQFF.

The V call is TRBV5-1, the J call TRBJ1-2; 9 bases match TRBD1. Germline V lookup: CDR1 SGHRS, CDR2 YFSETQ. V lost 4 bases to trimming and J lost 2 bases; unmatched junction nucleotides: 3. This CDR3 comprises 14 residues. The CDR3: CASSQGQGNYGYTF. CDR3 bases: TGCGCCAGCAGCCAGGGACAGGGAAACTATGGCTACACCTTC. The variable domain in full, completed from reference TRBV5-1 and TRBJ1-2, reads KAGVTQTPRYLIKTRGQQVTLSCSPISGHRSVSWYQQTPGQGLQFLFEYFSETQRNKGNFPGRFSGRQFSNSRSEMNVSTLELGDSALYLCASSQGQGNYGYTFGSGTRLTVV.

This clone was recorded a few times. The V call is TRBV7-2, the J call TRBJ1-1, with D perhaps TRBD1 (5 bases). Germline CDR1 reads SGHTA; CDR2 reads FQGNSA. Trimming shortened V by 4 bases and J by 4 bases, and 13 bases separated the two germline ends. The CDR3 sequence is 14 residues long. DNA of the CDR3: TGTGCCAGCAGCTCTAGAGGGGAGGCCACTGAAGCTTTCTTT. It translates to CASSSRGEATEAFF. The full variable domain, rest sourced from reference TRBV7-2 and TRBJ1-1, is GAGVSQSPSNKVTEKGKDVELRCDPISGHTALYWYRQSLGQGLEFLIYFQGNSAPDKSGLPSDRFSAERTGGSVSTLTIQRTQQEDSAVYLCASSSRGEATEAFFGQGTRLTVV.

The V call is TRBV5-1, the J call TRBJ2-3; D may be TRBD1 (5 bases). The V end was cut by 1 base, the J end by 0 bases, with 12 bases between. The CDR3 length is 16 residues. Germline V lookup: CDR1 SGHRS, CDR2 YFSETQ. The CDR3 DNA sequence: TGCGCCAGCAGCTTGTATGGGGCCGGGAGCACAGATACGCAGTATTTT. Its translation: CASSLYGAGSTDTQYF.

In this sample, this clone turned up once. The rearrangement links TRBV7-2 to TRBJ2-6, with 8 bases identical to TRBD1. Germline V gene sequence: CDR1 SGHTA, CDR2 FQGNSA. Trimming at V came to 5 bases and at J to 1 base, leaving 13 bases not matched to a gene. This CDR3 spans 19 amino acids. The CDR3 sequence: CASSLLAAGGISGANVLTF. CDR3 DNA: TGTGCCAGCAGCCTCCTCGCCGCAGGGGGCATATCTGGGGCCAACGTCCTGACTTTC.

The table lists this clone with a few counts. The chain has TRBV12-5 and TRBJ2-7, with TRBD2 matching 11 bases. The ends lost 0 bases at V and 1 base at J; junction bases unmatched: 8. CDR1 and CDR2 from the germline V gene are LGHNT and FRNRAP. The CDR3 runs to 18 residues. The CDR3, as DNA: TGTGCTAGTGGTTTGGTATCGACTAGCGGGACCCCTTCCTACGAGCAGTACTTC. As protein: CASGLVSTSGTPSYEQYF.

V usage is TRBV18 and J usage is TRBJ1-2; D possibly corresponds to TRBD1 (6 bases). Trimming shortened V by 5 bases and J by 8 bases, and 18 bases separated the two germline ends. The CDR3 totals 14 residues. Germline V CDR1 and CDR2: KGHSH, LQKENI. The CDR3 spells CASSVQGNSEGYTF. The CDR3 nucleotides are TGTGCCAGCTCAGTACAGGGTAACTCTGAGGGCTACACCTTC.